The clone carrying this TCR beta chain was observed at least ten times. What it binds is unknown. The cDNA was generated through 5'RACE incorporating 10-nucleotide random UMIs. Whenever a sequencing run was performed, it yielded over 170 million TCR-beta sequences from 15-18 subjects. TCRdb called the 5' RACE reads again in MiXCR, with one record for every CDR3 protein. The sample holds under 90,000 distinct CDR3 sequences, approximately 10% seen once. The data stem from a study of neurological immune-mediated disorders. Findings of the study overall: None of the CDR3 amino acid sequences in expanded clones turned up in more than one subject, which points to private repertoires in all groups. HTLV-1-associated myelopathy led in TCR clonal expansion, while multiple sclerosis ranked lowest, below healthy controls.

V shed 6 bases, J shed 3 bases, and the junction held 5 bases outside the gene matches. There are 14 residues in the CDR3. Sample: PBMCs. The chain couples TRBV12-3 or TRBV12-4 to TRBJ1-3; 7 bases line up with TRBD1. This receptor was obtained from a man aged 40-49 years in good health. The CDR3: CASSSQGGGNTIYF. CDR3 in DNA: TGTGCCAGCAGCTCCCAGGGGGGTGGAAACACCATATATTTT.